One and the same sample provided the 26 T cell receptor beta chains below, sequenced in a study of T-cell memory formation after mild COVID-19. In TCRdb, the 5' RACE reads were re-called with MiXCR into one record per CDR3 protein. Of some 120,000 distinct CDR3 sequences listed, about 5.9% are singletons. The source material was PBMCs or a T cell subset sorted from them (not recorded which). The receptors derive from an adult woman who had mild COVID-19 (a few samples of this study predate the infection). Cell type and time point are not known.

This chain joins TRBV29-1 and TRBJ2-1; D may match TRBD1 or TRBD2 (5 bases each). Germline CDR1 SQVTM, CDR2 ANQGSEA. The CDR3 runs to 12 residues. V shed 4 bases and J shed 10 bases, with 14 bases lying between them. CDR3: CSVGDGGYEQFF. DNA for the CDR3: TGCAGCGTTGGGGACGGAGGATACGAGCAGTTCTTC.

The chain has TRBV4-1 and TRBJ2-4, with 12 bases matching TRBD2. This CDR3 contains 17 residues. The V segment lost 4 bases and the J segment 2 bases; nucleotides outside the gene matches: 6. Germline loops: CDR1 MGHRA, CDR2 YSYEKL. CDR3 residues: CASSRITSGGSKNIQYF. The CDR3, as DNA: TGCGCCAGCAGCCGTATTACTAGCGGGGGGTCCAAAAACATTCAGTACTTC.

This clonotype was seen only a few times. The rearrangement uses TRBV7-2 and TRBJ2-7, with D uncertain. Germline CDR1 is SGHTA and CDR2 is FQGNSA. The CDR3 extends over 15 amino acids. Trimming removed 2 bases from V and 2 bases from J, with 13 bases in between. As DNA, the CDR3 is TGTGCCAGCAGCTTAACCGGGCAGCTAACCTACGAGCAGTACTTC. Amino acid sequence: CASSLTGQLTYEQYF.

This clonotype was observed many times. V and J are TRBV2 and TRBJ2-4; maybe TRBD1 (6 bases). Trimming shortened V by 2 bases and J by 0 bases, and 8 bases separated the two germline ends. CDR1 and CDR2 from the germline V gene are SNHLY and FYNNEI. The length of the CDR3 is 15 residues. The CDR3 DNA reads TGTGCCAGCAGTGAACAGGGGCTAGCCAAAAACATTCAGTACTTC. It translates to CASSEQGLAKNIQYF.

This clonotype came up many times. The gene calls are TRBV12-3 or TRBV12-4 and TRBJ2-7, with 8 nucleotides matching TRBD1. The CDR3 is 12 amino acids. The ends lost 7 bases at V and 5 bases at J; junction bases unmatched: 4. This CDR3 is CASMRTGNEQYF. In nucleotides, the CDR3 is TGTGCCAGCATGAGGACAGGGAACGAGCAGTACTTC.

V usage is TRBV5-1 and J usage is TRBJ2-1, with a weak D call TRBD2 (5 bases). CDR1 and CDR2 (germline): SGHRS, YFSETQ. The CDR3 loop spans 12 amino acids. Trimming cost V 8 bases and J 4 bases, with 10 bases left between them. The CDR3 sequence is CASRGGYNEQFF. CDR3 coding DNA: TGCGCCAGTCGGGGTGGGTACAATGAGCAGTTCTTC. Complete variable domain (other parts from reference TRBV5-1 and TRBJ2-1): KAGVTQTPRYLIKTRGQQVTLSCSPISGHRSVSWYQQTPGQGLQFLFEYFSETQRNKGNFPGRFSGRQFSNSRSEMNVSTLELGDSALYLCASRGGYNEQFFGPGTRLTVL.

Here the CDR3 reads CASSQVAQGGRQPQHF. The CDR3, as DNA: TGCGCCAGCAGCCAAGTCGCACAGGGGGGAAGGCAGCCCCAGCATTTT. The chain joins TRBV4-1 to TRBJ1-5; 8 bases map to TRBD1. Germline values: CDR1 MGHRA, CDR2 YSYEKL. After removal of 1 base from V and 7 bases from J, the junction contained 9 bases not matched to a gene. The CDR3 covers 16 residues.

This clonotype was counted ten times or more. The rearrangement links TRBV5-1 to TRBJ1-1; no clear D. The CDR3 sequence is 13 residues long. Trimming removed 3 bases at V and 8 bases at J, with 14 bases between. Germline V CDR1 and CDR2: SGHRS, YFSETQ. For the CDR3, the DNA is TGCGCCAGCAGCTCCGATAGATACGGCGAAGCTTTCTTT. As protein: CASSSDRYGEAFF.

CDR3: CASSPLVTGELFF. CDR3 nucleotide sequence: TGTGCCAGCTCACCTCTTGTCACCGGGGAGCTGTTTTTT. This chain uses TRBV18 with TRBJ2-2; no clear D. This CDR3 has 13 amino acids. The germline V and J ends were trimmed by 3 bases and 4 bases, with 6 bases remaining between them. Germline values: CDR1 KGHSH, CDR2 LQKENI. The full variable domain, in which reference TRBV18 and TRBJ2-2 provide the parts outside the CDR3, is NAGVMQNPRHLVRRRGQEARLRCSPMKGHSHVYWYRQLPEEGLKFMVYLQKENIIDESGMPKERFSAEFPKEGPSILRIQQVVRGDSAAYFCASSPLVTGELFFGEGSRLTVL.

Only a few counts were recorded for this clonotype. The V gene is TRBV30, the J gene TRBJ1-5; D gene uncertain. V gave up 2 bases and J gave up 7 bases, with 12 bases separating them. This CDR3 has 13 residues. Germline CDR1 GTSNPN, CDR2 SVGIG (reference sequence). In nucleotides, the CDR3 is TGTGCCTGGAGTCCCAGTCTGAGGCAGCCCCAGCATTTT. Translation gives CAWSPSLRQPQHF.

This clonotype was observed many times. V and J are TRBV24-1 and TRBJ2-3; D remains ambiguous. CDR1 and CDR2 from the germline V gene are KGHDR and SFDVKD. V was pared by 5 bases and J by 2 bases, with 13 bases between. The CDR3 is 15 residues long. The CDR3: CATSARLAATDTQYF. CDR3 DNA: TGTGCCACCAGTGCGCGACTGGCAGCCACAGATACGCAGTATTTT.

This clonotype showed up many times. The chain uses TRBV5-1 and TRBJ2-3; 11 bases line up with TRBD2. V was clipped by 4 bases and J by 0 bases; unmatched bases: 7. CDR1 and CDR2 from the germline V gene are SGHRS and YFSETQ. The CDR3 runs to 17 residues. The CDR3 DNA reads as TGCGCCAGCAGCCCGTCTAGCGGGGGGACTAGCACAGATACGCAGTATTTT. Translation: CASSPSSGGTSTDTQYF.

This clonotype was detected ten times or more. The rearrangement joins TRBV9 to TRBJ2-1; 8 bases align to TRBD2. The junction had 13 bases not matched to a gene; V was cut back by 0 bases and J by 8 bases. The CDR3 spans 17 residues. CDR1 and CDR2 from the germline V gene are SGDLS and YYNGEE. DNA for the CDR3: TGTGCCAGCAGCGTAGGGAACGGGGGGGCCGTTCGCGATGAGCAGTTCTTC. Its protein product is CASSVGNGGAVRDEQFF.

This clonotype appeared a few times. This may stem from a read error, because a much larger clone lies one nucleotide away. The V and J genes are TRBV6-2 or TRBV6-3 and TRBJ1-1, with 7 positions matching TRBD1. The V and J ends lost 6 bases and 3 bases, in that order; junction bases with no gene match: 4. The CDR3 totals 13 residues. CDR1 is MNHEY, CDR2 SVGEGT, per germline. Written as DNA, the CDR3 is TGTGCCAGCAGACCTGACAGGGACACTGAAGCTTTCTTT. It encodes CASRPDRDTEAFF.

This clonotype was counted between two and nine times. The rearrangement joins TRBV20-1 to TRBJ2-7; the D gene is possibly TRBD1 (6 bases). This CDR3 spans 15 amino acids. Trimming shortened V by 1 base and J by 3 bases, and 16 bases separated the two germline ends. Germline CDR1 DFQATT, CDR2 SNEGSKA (reference sequence). The CDR3 DNA reads as TGCAGTGCTAGAGCCCAGGGGAGACTCAGCTACGAGCAGTACTTC. Its protein is CSARAQGRLSYEQYF.

The CDR3 nucleotides are TGTGCCAGCAGTACGGACACGGTGGTCACTAATGAAAAACTGTTTTTT. It encodes CASSTDTVVTNEKLFF. The chain has TRBV12-3 or TRBV12-4 and TRBJ1-4; D possibly corresponds to TRBD1 (5 bases). This CDR3 has 16 amino acids. The germline V and J ends were trimmed by 5 bases and 2 bases, with 15 bases remaining between them.

The chain carries TRBV20-1 and TRBJ2-3; the match to TRBD2 covers 10 bases. The length of the CDR3 is 17 residues. With V trimmed by 7 bases and J by 0 bases, 13 bases remained unmatched. Per germline, CDR1 DFQATT and CDR2 SNEGSKA (reference sequence). CDR3 in DNA: TGCAGTGGAAGCCCCCTAGCGGGAGCCTCTAGCACAGATACGCAGTATTTT. Amino acids: CSGSPLAGASSTDTQYF.

This clonotype showed up many times. The chain carries TRBV5-1 and TRBJ1-3, with D unresolved. This CDR3 is 14 amino acids long. Trimming removed 1 base at V and 4 bases at J, with 9 bases between. The germline V gene has CDR1 SGHRS and CDR2 YFSETQ. DNA of the CDR3: TGCGCCAGCAGCTTGTTCAGTTACGGAAACACCATATATTTT. Its translation: CASSLFSYGNTIYF.

This clonotype showed up many times. The chain recombines TRBV20-1 with TRBJ2-4, with a possible D match to TRBD2 (7 bases). The germline gives CDR1 DFQATT, CDR2 SNEGSKA (reference sequence). V was trimmed by 8 bases and J by 0 bases, leaving 14 bases between them. This CDR3 is 14 amino acids long. CDR3 bases: TGCAGTCACCAGGGGAGGGAAGCCAAAAACATTCAGTACTTC. Translation gives CSHQGREAKNIQYF.

In its sample, this clonotype was seen a few times. The CDR3 bases are TGCAGCGTTGAAAGACAGGGAGATGGCTACACCTTC. Amino acids: CSVERQGDGYTF. The chain is built from TRBV29-1 and TRBJ1-2, with 7 bases that match TRBD1. CDR1 and CDR2 (germline): SQVTM, ANQGSEA. V lost 2 bases and J lost 6; bases outside the gene matches: 3. The CDR3 length is 12 residues.

This clonotype was detected ten times or more. The chain joins TRBV6-2 or TRBV6-3 to TRBJ2-7; a possible D gene is TRBD1 (6 bases). V gave up 5 bases and J gave up 3 bases, with 20 bases separating them. This CDR3 is 16 amino acids long. Germline V gives CDR1 MNHEY, CDR2 SVGEGT. The CDR3 loop is CASSPLTGTLNYEQYF. The CDR3 coding sequence is TGTGCCAGCAGTCCACTTACCGGGACACTCAACTACGAGCAGTACTTC.

This clonotype showed up just a few times. This chain links TRBV9 with TRBJ1-3; D gene ambiguous. CDR1 and CDR2 from the germline V gene are SGDLS and YYNGEE. This CDR3 is built from 13 residues. The ends were cut back, 4 bases at V and 3 bases at J, with 8 bases in the middle. CDR3: CASSPYNGNTIYF. Here the CDR3 DNA reads TGTGCCAGCAGCCCATACAATGGAAACACCATATATTTT.

The J gene is TRBJ2-7, the V gene TRBV19; perhaps TRBD1 as D (5 bases). This CDR3 is 14 amino acids long. V lost 5 bases and J lost 0, with 11 bases in between. Looked up from germline, CDR1 is LNHDA and CDR2 is SQIVND (reference sequence). The CDR3, as DNA: TGTGCCAGTAGTGTACAGGTGGACTCCTACGAGCAGTACTTC. It specifies CASSVQVDSYEQYF.

This chain joins TRBV20-1 and TRBJ1-3; D remains unclear. Per germline, CDR1 DFQATT and CDR2 SNEGSKA (reference sequence). The CDR3 has 14 amino acids. The V gene lost 4 bases and the J gene lost 0 bases, with 10 bases spanning the gap. The CDR3 sequence is CSATPLSSGNTIYF. CDR3 in DNA: TGCAGTGCTACGCCCTTAAGCTCTGGAAACACCATATATTTT.

This clonotype was counted many times. The chain recombines TRBV12-3 or TRBV12-4 with TRBJ1-2; D ambiguous. V shed 7 bases and J shed 1 base, with 19 bases lying between them. The CDR3 spans 16 residues. The CDR3 coding sequence is TGTGCCAGCATAACACTCCGGGCCAAGGGTAACTATGGCTACACCTTC. It encodes CASITLRAKGNYGYTF.

This clonotype was seen at least ten times. The chain recombines TRBV20-1 with TRBJ1-1; 7 positions agree with TRBD1. The CDR3 is 13 residues long. The V gene end was trimmed by 5 bases and the J gene end by 4 bases; junction bases not matched to a gene: 7. Looked up from germline, CDR1 is DFQATT and CDR2 is SNEGSKA (reference sequence). The DNA of the CDR3 is TGCAGTGCTCTCGGACAGGCCGTCACTGAAGCTTTCTTT. Protein sequence: CSALGQAVTEAFF.